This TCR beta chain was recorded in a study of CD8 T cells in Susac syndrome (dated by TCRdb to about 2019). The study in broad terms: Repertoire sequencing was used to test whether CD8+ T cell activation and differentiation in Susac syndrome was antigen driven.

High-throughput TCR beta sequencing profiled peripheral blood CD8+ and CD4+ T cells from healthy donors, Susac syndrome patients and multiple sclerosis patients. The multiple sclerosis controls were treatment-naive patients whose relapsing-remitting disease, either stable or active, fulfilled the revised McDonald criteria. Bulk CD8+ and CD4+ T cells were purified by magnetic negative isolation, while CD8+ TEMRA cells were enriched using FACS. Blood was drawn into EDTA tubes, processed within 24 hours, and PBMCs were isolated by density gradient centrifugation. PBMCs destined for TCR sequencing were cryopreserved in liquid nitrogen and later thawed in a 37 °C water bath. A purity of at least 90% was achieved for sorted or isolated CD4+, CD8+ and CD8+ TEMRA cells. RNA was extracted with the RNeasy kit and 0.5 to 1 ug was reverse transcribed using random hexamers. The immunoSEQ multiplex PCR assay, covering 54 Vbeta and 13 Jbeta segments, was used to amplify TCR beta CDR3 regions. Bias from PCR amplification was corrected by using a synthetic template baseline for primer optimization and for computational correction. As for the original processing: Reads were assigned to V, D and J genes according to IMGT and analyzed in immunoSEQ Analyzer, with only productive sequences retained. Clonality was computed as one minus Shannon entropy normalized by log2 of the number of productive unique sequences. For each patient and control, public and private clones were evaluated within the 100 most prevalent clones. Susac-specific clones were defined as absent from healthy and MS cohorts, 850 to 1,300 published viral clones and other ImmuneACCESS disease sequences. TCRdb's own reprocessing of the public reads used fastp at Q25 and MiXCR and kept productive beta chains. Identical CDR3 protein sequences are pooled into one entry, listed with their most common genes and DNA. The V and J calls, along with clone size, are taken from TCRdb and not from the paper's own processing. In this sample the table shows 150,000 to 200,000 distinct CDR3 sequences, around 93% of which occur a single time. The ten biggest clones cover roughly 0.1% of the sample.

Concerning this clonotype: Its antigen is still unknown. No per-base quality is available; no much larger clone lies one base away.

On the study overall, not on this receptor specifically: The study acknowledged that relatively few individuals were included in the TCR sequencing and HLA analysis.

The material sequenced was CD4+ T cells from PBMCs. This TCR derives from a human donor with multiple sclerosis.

The nucleotide sequence is TGTGCCAGCAGCTTAGGGGGACAGAGAACCTATGGCTACACCTTC. It specifies CASSLGGQRTYGYTF. The chain was built from TRBV11-2 and TRBJ1-2, with 7 middle bases fitting TRBD1. Germline trimming: 1 base from V, 4 bases from J; junction bases outside gene matches: 6. Taken from the germline V gene, the CDR1 and CDR2 loops are SGHAT and FQNNGV. The CDR3 starts with the cysteine, ends with the phenylalanine, and has 15 residues. The kept DNA is CDR3 alone, 45 bases in frame from the first base.